This is a list of T cell receptor beta chains from one sample in a study of shared clonotypes between healthy human individuals. Sequenced by immunoSEQ multiplex PCR; TCRdb stores in-frame clones only, minus some. Here the sample spans millions of clones, approximately 95% being singletons. The sequenced sample consisted of naive CD4+ T cells sorted from blood. Source of these receptors: a man in his late teens or twenties in good health. CDR3s include the opening cysteine and the closing phenylalanine or tryptophan. A D gene is named only where the DNA matches it firmly. For some rows the clone size is stated as once, few or many, or as a class when expanded; others skip it.

j_call v_call d_call clone_size cdr3_nt cdr3_aa
TRBJ2-3 TRBV5-4 TRBD2 once TGTGCCAGCACCCTAGCGGGAGCTAGCACAGATACGCAGTATTTT CASTLAGASTDTQYF
TRBJ1-1 TRBV6-1 . . TGTGCCAGCACGGACAGGAACACTGAAGCTTTCTTT CASTDRNTEAFF
TRBJ1-5 TRBV6-6 . . TGTGCCAGCAGTTACGGGCGGGAGATGAGCAATCAGCCCCAGCATTTT CASSYGREMSNQPQHF
TRBJ2-7 TRBV20-1 . . TGCAGTGCTAGGGGGGACTCCGAGCAGTACTTC CSARGDSEQYF
TRBJ2-6 TRBV2 TRBD1 . TGTGCCAGCAGTGAGACAGGGGGCACTGGGGCCAACGTCCTGACTTTC CASSETGGTGANVLTF
TRBJ2-2 TRBV2 . . TGTGCCAGCAGTCCACAGGGTGCCGGGGAGCTGTTTTTT CASSPQGAGELFF
TRBJ2-1 TRBV5-1 TRBD1 . TGCGCCAGCAGGTTGGGACAGAGCTCCTACAATGAGCAGTTCTTC CASRLGQSSYNEQFF
TRBJ1-1 TRBV15 . . TGTGCCACCAGCGAAGGGGGTAGAAACACTGAAGCTTTCTTT CATSEGGRNTEAFF
TRBJ2-5 TRBV28 . . TGTGCCAGCAGTTTGACGGGACCTCAAGAGACCCAGTACTTC CASSLTGPQETQYF
TRBJ2-7 TRBV5-1 . . TGCGCCAGCGCGGGACAGAACTACGAGCAGTACTTC CASAGQNYEQYF
TRBJ1-3 TRBV5-1 TRBD1 few TGCGCCAGCAGCCCGGACAGGGCTGGAAACACCATATATTTT CASSPDRAGNTIYF
TRBJ2-3 TRBV15 . many TGTGCCACCAGGGCAGGGAATAGTGATACGCAGTATTTT CATRAGNSDTQYF
TRBJ2-5 TRBV28 TRBD1 . TGTGCCAGCAGTTCTCAGGGGGCCCGAGGCGAGACCCAGTACTTC CASSSQGARGETQYF
TRBJ2-2 TRBV5-1 . once TGCGCCAGCAGCTTACGGACAGAACTAAACACCGGGGAGCTGTTTTTT CASSLRTELNTGELFF
TRBJ1-3 TRBV7-2 . . TGTGCCAGCAGCTCCTGGGGGAACTCTGGAAACACCATATATTTT CASSSWGNSGNTIYF
TRBJ1-5 TRBV7-2 . . TGTGCCAGCAGCACCGACATGATCCAGCCCCAGCATTTT CASSTDMIQPQHF
TRBJ2-7 TRBV5-5 . . TGTGCCAGCAGCTTGACGGACGGTGCCTACGAGCAGTACTTC CASSLTDGAYEQYF
TRBJ2-4 TRBV7-2 . . TGTGCCAGCAGCTTAACTTCTAGTAGCCTAGCCAAAAACATTCAGTACTTC CASSLTSSSLAKNIQYF
TRBJ1-5 TRBV6-1 . . TGTGCCAGCAATGGTAGCAATCAGCCCCAGCATTTT CASNGSNQPQHF
TRBJ2-5 TRBV19 . . TGTGCCAGTAGTAGGTCAGTTCAAGAGACCCAGTACTTC CASSRSVQETQYF
TRBJ2-5 TRBV10-3 TRBD1 . TGTGCCATCAGAGATGCCGGGACAGCACAAGAGGCCCAGTACTTC CAIRDAGTAQEAQYF
TRBJ2-7 TRBV7-2 TRBD1 . TGTGCCAGCAGCCGACAGGGTTACGAGCAGTACTTC CASSRQGYEQYF
TRBJ2-3 TRBV6-5 TRBD2 . TGTGCCAGCAGTTCAAGCGGGGGGGCCATCTTAGATACGCAGTATTTT CASSSSGGAILDTQYF
TRBJ2-2 TRBV10-2 . . TGCGCCAGCAGTCCAACCAACACCGGGGAGCTGTTTTTT CASSPTNTGELFF
TRBJ2-1 TRBV7-2 . . TGTGCCAGCAGCTTAGCGGAGTGGCGGGAAGGGTTCTTC CASSLAEWREGFF
TRBJ2-5 TRBV7-9 . . TGTGCCAGCAGCTTAATTCTGGGGACCCAGTACTTC CASSLILGTQYF
TRBJ2-7 TRBV6-6 . . TGTGCCAGCAGTTACTCGACCGACAAGGCCTACGAGCAGTACTTC CASSYSTDKAYEQYF
TRBJ1-1 TRBV1 . . TGCACCAGCAGCCAACCCACCCTGGACAGGGGCGGTACTGAAGCTTTCTTT CTSSQPTLDRGGTEAFF
TRBJ2-5 TRBV2 TRBD2 . TGTGCCAGCAGTGAAGACTGGGGGGGAGAGACCCAGTACTTC CASSEDWGGETQYF
TRBJ2-7 TRBV7-2 . . TGTGCCAGCAGCTTAGGGGGTCTTTTCCAGCGACCTTCCTACGAGCAGTACTTC CASSLGGLFQRPSYEQYF
TRBJ2-7 TRBV10-3 TRBD2 . TGTGCCATCAATACTAGCGGGGGGGCCGGCGAGCAGTACTTC CAINTSGGAGEQYF
TRBJ1-3 TRBV28 . . TGTGCCAGCAGTTTAACAGGAAACTCTGGAAACACCATATATTTT CASSLTGNSGNTIYF
TRBJ1-5 TRBV6-1 . . TGTGCCAGCCTGGGGATTAGCAATCAGCCCCAGCATTTT CASLGISNQPQHF
TRBJ2-1 TRBV6-4 . . TGTGCCAGCAGTGACCTGTATCGCGGTGAGCAGTTCTTC CASSDLYRGEQFF
TRBJ1-3 TRBV5-6 . . TGTGCCAGCACCATCCAGGGTGCTGGAAACACCATATATTTT CASTIQGAGNTIYF
TRBJ2-1 TRBV29-1 TRBD1 . TGCAGCGTATACAACATCCCGTTAGGGACAGGAGACAATGAGCAGTTCTTC CSVYNIPLGTGDNEQFF
TRBJ2-5 TRBV14 . . TGTGCCAGCAGCCGGGGGCGGGAGACCCAGTACTTC CASSRGRETQYF
TRBJ2-7 TRBV5-4 . . TGTGCCAGCAGCTTGGTAGCTCGAGACAGGGAGCAGTACTTC CASSLVARDREQYF
TRBJ2-7 TRBV18 . . TGTGCCAGCTCACCACTACAGGGTGACGAGCAGTACTTC CASSPLQGDEQYF
TRBJ2-5 TRBV30 TRBD1 . TGTGCCTGGGGACAGGGGGCGAAAGAGACCCAGTACTTC CAWGQGAKETQYF
TRBJ2-1 TRBV7-2 . . TGTGCCAGCAGCTTATGGGGGAATGAGCAGTTCTTC CASSLWGNEQFF
TRBJ2-7 TRBV6-6 . . TGTGCCAGCAGTTACTCGGTCGGTTCGCCCTACGAGCAGTACTTC CASSYSVGSPYEQYF
TRBJ1-4 TRBV7-4 . . TGTGCCAGCAGCTTAATAGTTGCGGACACCAACCAAGTGCCTAATGAAAAACTGTTTTTT CASSLIVADTNQVPNEKLFF
TRBJ1-2 TRBV5-6 TRBD1 . TGTGCCAGCAGCTCTAGCGGGACAGGGGGTCGGGATGGCTACACCTTC CASSSSGTGGRDGYTF
TRBJ1-1 TRBV10-2 . . TGCGCCAGCAGTGAAGGGAACACTGAAGCTTTCTTT CASSEGNTEAFF
TRBJ2-7 TRBV7-9 . once TGTGCCAGCAGCCCTCGGCGGGAGCAGTACTTC CASSPRREQYF
TRBJ2-1 TRBV10-2 TRBD2 once TGCGCCAGCCAAACCCTAGCGGTCAATGAGCAGTTCTTC CASQTLAVNEQFF
TRBJ1-2 TRBV5-4 TRBD1 . TGTGCCAGCAGTGGGACAGGGGGGGGATTAGGTGGCTACACCTTC CASSGTGGGLGGYTF
TRBJ2-1 TRBV11-2 TRBD2 . TGTGCCAGCAGCTCGGTAGCGGGGGGCCTTGGCAATGAGCAGTTCTTC CASSSVAGGLGNEQFF
TRBJ2-3 TRBV11-2 TRBD1 . TGTGCCAGCAGCTCGACAGGGCCCCTAACAGATACGCAGTATTTT CASSSTGPLTDTQYF
TRBJ2-3 TRBV5-1 . . TGCGCCAGCTCCTTGGGGCTAGCAACAGATACGCAGTATTTT CASSLGLATDTQYF
TRBJ2-7 TRBV5-6 . . TGTGCCAGCAGCTCCGGGACAAATTACGAGCAGTACTTC CASSSGTNYEQYF